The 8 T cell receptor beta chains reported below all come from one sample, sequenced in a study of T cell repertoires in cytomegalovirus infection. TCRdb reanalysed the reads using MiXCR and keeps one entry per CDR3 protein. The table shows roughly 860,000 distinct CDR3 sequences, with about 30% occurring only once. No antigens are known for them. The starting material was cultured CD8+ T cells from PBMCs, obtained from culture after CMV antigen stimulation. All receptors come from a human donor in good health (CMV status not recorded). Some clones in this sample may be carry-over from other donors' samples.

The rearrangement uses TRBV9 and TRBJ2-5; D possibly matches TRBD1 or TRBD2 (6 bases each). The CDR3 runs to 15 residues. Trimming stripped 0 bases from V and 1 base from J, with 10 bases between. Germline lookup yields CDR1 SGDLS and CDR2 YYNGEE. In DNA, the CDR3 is TGTGCCAGCAGCGTAGTAGGGGGACTCCAAGAGACCCAGTACTTC. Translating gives CASSVVGGLQETQYF.

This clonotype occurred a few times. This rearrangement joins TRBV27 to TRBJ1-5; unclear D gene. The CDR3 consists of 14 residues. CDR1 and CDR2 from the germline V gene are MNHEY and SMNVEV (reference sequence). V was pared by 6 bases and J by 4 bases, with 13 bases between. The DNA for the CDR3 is TGTGCCAGCAGGGTAGGGATAGGGAATCAGCCCCAGCATTTT. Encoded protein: CASRVGIGNQPQHF.

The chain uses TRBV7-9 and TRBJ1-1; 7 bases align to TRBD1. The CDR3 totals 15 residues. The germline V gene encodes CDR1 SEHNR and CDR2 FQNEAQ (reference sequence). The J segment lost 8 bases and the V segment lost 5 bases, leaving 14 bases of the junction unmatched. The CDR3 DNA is TGTGCCAGCAGCCCTCCGGACAGGCCCTCGGAAGAAGCTTTCTTT. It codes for CASSPPDRPSEEAFF.

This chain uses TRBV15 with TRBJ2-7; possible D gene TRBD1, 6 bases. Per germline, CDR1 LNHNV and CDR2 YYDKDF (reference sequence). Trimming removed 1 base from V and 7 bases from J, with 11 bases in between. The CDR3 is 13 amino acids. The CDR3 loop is CATSRGWGTEQYF. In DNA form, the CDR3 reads TGTGCCACCAGCAGAGGGTGGGGGACAGAGCAGTACTTC.

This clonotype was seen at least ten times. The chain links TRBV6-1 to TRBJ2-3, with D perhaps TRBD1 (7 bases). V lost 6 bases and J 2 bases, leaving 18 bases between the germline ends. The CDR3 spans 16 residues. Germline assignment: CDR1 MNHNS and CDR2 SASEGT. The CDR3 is CASRNYGGQITDTQYF. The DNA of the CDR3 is TGTGCCAGCAGGAATTACGGGGGACAGATCACAGATACGCAGTATTTT.

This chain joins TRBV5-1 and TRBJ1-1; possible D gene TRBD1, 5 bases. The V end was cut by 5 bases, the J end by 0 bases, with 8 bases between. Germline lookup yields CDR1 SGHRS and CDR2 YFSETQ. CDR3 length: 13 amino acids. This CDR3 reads CASRTEMNTEAFF. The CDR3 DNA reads TGCGCCAGCAGGACAGAGATGAACACTGAAGCTTTCTTT.

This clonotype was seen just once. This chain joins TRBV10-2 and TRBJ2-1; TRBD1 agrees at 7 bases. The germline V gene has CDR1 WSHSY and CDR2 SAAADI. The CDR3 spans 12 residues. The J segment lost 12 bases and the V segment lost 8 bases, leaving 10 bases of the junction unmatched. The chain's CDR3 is CASGTGADGQFF. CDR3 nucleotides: TGCGCCAGCGGTACAGGGGCGGATGGGCAGTTCTTC.

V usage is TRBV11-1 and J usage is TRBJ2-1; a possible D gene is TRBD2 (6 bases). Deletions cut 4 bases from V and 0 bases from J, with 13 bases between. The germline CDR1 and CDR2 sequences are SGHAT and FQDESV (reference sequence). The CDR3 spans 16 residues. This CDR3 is CASSSTSLSSYNEQFF. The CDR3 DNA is TGTGCCAGCAGCTCTACTAGCTTGAGCTCCTACAATGAGCAGTTCTTC.